In this sample, the clone carrying this TCR beta chain turned up a few times. This entry belongs to a study of T cell clones after liver transplantation. Looking at the study overall: TCRbeta sequencing after a pre-transplant mixed lymphocyte reaction identified graft-donor-reactive clones, later tracked in post-transplant blood. Draws occurred before transplant, before withdrawal, and after complete or failed withdrawal. At least one year of complete immunosuppression withdrawal without enzymes over twice normal defined tolerance.

Profiled with immunoSEQ multiplex PCR; TCRdb holds only in-frame clones, not every one. The sample includes about 47,000 clones, 85% to 90% of them seen just once. Germline V gives CDR1 MNHEY, CDR2 SMNVEV (reference sequence). This CDR3 is built from 13 residues. Trimming took 0 bases from V and 8 from J, leaving 10 bases between them. Sequenced here: CD8+ T cells from blood, sampled 12 months after liver transplant. This receptor was obtained from a human patient who received a liver transplant. Some of the T cells may derive from the graft donor. The chain recombines TRBV27 with TRBJ1-2; D gene ambiguous. CDR3 DNA: TGTGCCAGCAGTTTATCGGGGTGGCAGGGCTACACCTTC. Amino acid sequence: CASSLSGWQGYTF.